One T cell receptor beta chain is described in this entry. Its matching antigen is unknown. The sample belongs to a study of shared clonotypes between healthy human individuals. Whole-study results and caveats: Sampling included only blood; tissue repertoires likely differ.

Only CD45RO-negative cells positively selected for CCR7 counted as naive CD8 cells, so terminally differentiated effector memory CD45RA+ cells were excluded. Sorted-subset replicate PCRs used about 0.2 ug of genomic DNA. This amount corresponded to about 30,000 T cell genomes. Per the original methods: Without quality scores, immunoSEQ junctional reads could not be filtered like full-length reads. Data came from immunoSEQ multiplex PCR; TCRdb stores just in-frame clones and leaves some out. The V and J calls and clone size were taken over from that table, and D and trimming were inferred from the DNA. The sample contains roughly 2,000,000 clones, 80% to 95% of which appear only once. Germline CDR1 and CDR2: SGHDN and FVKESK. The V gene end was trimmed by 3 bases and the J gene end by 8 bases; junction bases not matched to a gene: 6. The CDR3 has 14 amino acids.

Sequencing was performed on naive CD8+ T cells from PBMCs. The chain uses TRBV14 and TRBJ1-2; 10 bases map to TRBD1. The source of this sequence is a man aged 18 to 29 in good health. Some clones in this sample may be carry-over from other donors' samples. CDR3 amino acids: CASSQLDRGLGYTF. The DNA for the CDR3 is TGTGCCAGCAGCCAGTTGGACAGGGGGTTAGGCTACACCTTC.